This T cell receptor (beta chain) was documented in a study of CD8 T cells in Susac syndrome. CD8+ and CD4+ blood T cells underwent TCR beta sequencing. Negative magnetic isolation gave CD8+ and CD4+ cells; FACS enriched CD8+ TEMRA. CDR3 length: 15 residues. Germline V lookup: CDR1 MDHEN, CDR2 SYDVKM. Trimming left V 7 bases short and J 1 base short, with 14 bases between. Random hexamers were used to reverse transcribe an amount of roughly 0.45 to 1 ug RNA. From the immunoSEQ multiplex PCR reads, TCRdb called clonotypes with MiXCR, one entry per CDR3 protein. The data contain around 100,000 distinct CDR3 sequences, around 96% of them seen just once; the ten biggest clones take up more than 0.3%. Notes on the study in general: In total CD8+ repertoires, more than 15 Susac-specific public clones were found, and a few in CD8+ TEMRA repertoires. In TEMRA cells and active patients, CD8+ clonal expansion in Susac reached its peak.

About this clonotype: Antigen unknown.

The chain couples TRBV28 to TRBJ1-3; no definite D call. The TCR comes from a human donor with Susac syndrome. Material: CD8+ T cells from PBMCs. The CDR3 DNA is TGTGCCAGCACGGAAGATGTTAGGTCTGGAAACACCATATATTTT. This encodes CASTEDVRSGNTIYF. Combining the CDR3 with reference TRBV28 and TRBJ1-3 gives the whole variable domain DVKVTQSSRYLVKRTGEKVFLECVQDMDHENMFWYRQDPGLGLRLIYFSYDVKMKEKGDIPEGYSVSREKKERFSLILESASTNQTSMYLCASTEDVRSGNTIYFGEGSWLTVV.